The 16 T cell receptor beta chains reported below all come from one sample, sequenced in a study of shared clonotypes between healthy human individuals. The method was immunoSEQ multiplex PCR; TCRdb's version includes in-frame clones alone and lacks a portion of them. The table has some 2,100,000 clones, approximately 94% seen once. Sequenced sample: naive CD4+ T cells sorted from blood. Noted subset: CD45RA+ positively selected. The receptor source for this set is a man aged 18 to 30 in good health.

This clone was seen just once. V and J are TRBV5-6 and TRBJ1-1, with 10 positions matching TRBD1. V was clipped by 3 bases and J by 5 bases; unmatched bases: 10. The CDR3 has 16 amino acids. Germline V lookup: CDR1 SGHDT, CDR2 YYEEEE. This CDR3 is CASSSLLGQGRTEAFF. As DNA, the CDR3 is TGTGCCAGCAGCTCCCTATTGGGACAGGGGAGAACTGAAGCTTTCTTT.

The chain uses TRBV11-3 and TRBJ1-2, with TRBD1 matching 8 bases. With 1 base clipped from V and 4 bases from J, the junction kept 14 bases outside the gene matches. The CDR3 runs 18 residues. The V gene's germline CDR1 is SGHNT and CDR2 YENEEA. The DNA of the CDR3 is TGTGCCAGCAGCTTAGGTGAAAGGCCAGGGGGCTTTACCTATGGCTACACCTTC. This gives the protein CASSLGERPGGFTYGYTF.

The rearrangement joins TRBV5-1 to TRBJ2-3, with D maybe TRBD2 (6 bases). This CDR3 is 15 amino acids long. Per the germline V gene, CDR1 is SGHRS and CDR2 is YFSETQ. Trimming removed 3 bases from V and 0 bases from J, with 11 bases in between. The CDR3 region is CASSSGGVSTDTQYF. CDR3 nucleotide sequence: TGCGCCAGCAGCTCTGGAGGGGTCAGCACAGATACGCAGTATTTT.

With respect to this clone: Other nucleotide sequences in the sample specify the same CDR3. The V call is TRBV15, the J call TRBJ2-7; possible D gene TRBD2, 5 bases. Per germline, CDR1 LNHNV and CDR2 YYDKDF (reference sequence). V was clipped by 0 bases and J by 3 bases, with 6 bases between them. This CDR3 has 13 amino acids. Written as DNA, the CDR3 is TGTGCCACCAGCAGAGATGCGGGCTACGAGCAGTACTTC. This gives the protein CATSRDAGYEQYF.

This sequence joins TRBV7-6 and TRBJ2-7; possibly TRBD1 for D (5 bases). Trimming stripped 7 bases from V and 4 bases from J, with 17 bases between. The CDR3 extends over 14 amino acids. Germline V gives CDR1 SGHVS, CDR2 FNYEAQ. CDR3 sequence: CASTLGQGTYEQYF. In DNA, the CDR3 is TGTGCCAGCACCCTAGGGCAGGGAACTTACGAGCAGTACTTC. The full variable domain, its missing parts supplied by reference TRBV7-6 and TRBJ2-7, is GAGVSQSPRYKVTKRGQDVALRCDPISGHVSLYWYRQALGQGPEFLTYFNYEAQQDKSGLPNDRFSAERPEGSISTLTIQRTEQRDSAMYRCASTLGQGTYEQYFGPGTRLTVT.

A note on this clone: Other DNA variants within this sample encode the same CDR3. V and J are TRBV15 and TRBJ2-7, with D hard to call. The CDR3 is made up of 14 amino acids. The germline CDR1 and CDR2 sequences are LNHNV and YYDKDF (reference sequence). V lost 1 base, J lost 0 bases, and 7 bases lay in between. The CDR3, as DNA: TGTGCCACCAGCAGAGGACAAGACTCCTACGAGCAGTACTTC. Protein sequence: CATSRGQDSYEQYF.

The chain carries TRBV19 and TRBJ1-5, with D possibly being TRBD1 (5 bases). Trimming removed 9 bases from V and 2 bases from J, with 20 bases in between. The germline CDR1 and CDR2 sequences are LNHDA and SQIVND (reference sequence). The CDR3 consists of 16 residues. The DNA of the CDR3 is TGTGCCAGCACCTGGTCGGGGGTGCAGGGCAATCAGCCCCAGCATTTT. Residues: CASTWSGVQGNQPQHF. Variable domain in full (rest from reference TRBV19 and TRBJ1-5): DGGITQSPKYLFRKEGQNVTLSCEQNLNHDAMYWYRQDPGQGLRLIYYSQIVNDFQKGDIAEGYSVSREKKESFPLTVTSAQKNPTAFYLCASTWSGVQGNQPQHFGDGTRLSIL.

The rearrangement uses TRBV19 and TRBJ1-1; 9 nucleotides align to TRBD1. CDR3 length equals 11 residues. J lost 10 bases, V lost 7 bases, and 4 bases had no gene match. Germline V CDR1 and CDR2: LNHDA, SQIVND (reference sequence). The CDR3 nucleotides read TGTGCCAGTATAGGGACAGGGAGAGCTTTCTTT. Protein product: CASIGTGRAFF.

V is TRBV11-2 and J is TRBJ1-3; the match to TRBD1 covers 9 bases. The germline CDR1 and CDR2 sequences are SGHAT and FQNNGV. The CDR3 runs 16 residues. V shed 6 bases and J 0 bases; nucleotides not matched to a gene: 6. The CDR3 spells CASRTLTGGSGNTIYF. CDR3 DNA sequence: TGTGCCAGCAGAACATTGACAGGGGGCTCTGGAAACACCATATATTTT.

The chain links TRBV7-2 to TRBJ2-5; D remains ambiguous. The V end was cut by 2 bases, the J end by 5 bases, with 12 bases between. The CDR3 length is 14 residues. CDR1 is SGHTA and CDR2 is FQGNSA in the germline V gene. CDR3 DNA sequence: TGTGCCAGCAGCTTATCGAAGGACCGCGAGACCCAGTACTTC. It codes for CASSLSKDRETQYF.

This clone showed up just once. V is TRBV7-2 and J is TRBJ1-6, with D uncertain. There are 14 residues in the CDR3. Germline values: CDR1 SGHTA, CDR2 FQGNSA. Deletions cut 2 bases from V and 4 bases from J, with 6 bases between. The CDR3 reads CASSLIGYNSPLHF. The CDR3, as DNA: TGTGCCAGCAGCTTAATCGGATATAATTCACCCCTCCACTTT.

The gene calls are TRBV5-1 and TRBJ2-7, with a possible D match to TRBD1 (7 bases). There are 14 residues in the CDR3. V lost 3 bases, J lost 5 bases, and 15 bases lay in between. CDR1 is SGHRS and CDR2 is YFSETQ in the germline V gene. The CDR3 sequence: CASSWRGPVNEQYF. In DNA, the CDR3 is TGCGCCAGCAGCTGGAGGGGGCCGGTCAACGAGCAGTACTTC. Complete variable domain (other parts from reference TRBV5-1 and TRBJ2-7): KAGVTQTPRYLIKTRGQQVTLSCSPISGHRSVSWYQQTPGQGLQFLFEYFSETQRNKGNFPGRFSGRQFSNSRSEMNVSTLELGDSALYLCASSWRGPVNEQYFGPGTRLTVT.

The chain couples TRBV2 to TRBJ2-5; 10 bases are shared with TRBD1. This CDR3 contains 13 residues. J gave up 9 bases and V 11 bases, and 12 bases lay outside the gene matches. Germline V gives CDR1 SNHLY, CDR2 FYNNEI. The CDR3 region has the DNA TGTGCCGGGGGACAGGGGATTGGGGTGGCCCAGTACTTC. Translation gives CAGGQGIGVAQYF.

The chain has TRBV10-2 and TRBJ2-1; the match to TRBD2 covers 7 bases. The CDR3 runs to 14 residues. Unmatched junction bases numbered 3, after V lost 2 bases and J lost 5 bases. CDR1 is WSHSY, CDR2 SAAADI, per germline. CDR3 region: CASSEVGGNNEQFF. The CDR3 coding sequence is TGCGCCAGCAGTGAGGTGGGGGGGAACAATGAGCAGTTCTTC.

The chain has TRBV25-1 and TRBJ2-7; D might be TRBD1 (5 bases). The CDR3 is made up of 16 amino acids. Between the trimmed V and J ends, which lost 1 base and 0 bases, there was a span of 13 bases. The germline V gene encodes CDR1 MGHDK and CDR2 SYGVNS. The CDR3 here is CASSESGFRDSYEQYF. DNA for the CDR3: TGTGCCAGCAGTGAATCAGGGTTTAGGGACTCCTACGAGCAGTACTTC.

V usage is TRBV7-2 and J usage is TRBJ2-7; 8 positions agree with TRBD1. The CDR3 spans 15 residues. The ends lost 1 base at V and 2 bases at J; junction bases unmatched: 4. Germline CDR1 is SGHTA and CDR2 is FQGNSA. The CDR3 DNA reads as TGTGCCAGCAGCTTAGGACTGGACAGGGCCTACGAGCAGTACTTC. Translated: CASSLGLDRAYEQYF.